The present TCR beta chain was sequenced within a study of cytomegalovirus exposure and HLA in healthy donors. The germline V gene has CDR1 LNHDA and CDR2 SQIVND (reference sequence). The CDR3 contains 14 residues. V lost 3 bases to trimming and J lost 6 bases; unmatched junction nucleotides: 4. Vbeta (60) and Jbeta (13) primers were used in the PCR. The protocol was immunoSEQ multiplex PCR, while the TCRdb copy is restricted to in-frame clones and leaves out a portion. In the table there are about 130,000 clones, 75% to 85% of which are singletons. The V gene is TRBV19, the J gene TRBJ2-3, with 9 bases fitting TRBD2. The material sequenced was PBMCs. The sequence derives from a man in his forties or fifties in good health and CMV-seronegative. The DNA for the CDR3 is TGTGCCAGTAGTATCCCTAGCGGGACGGATACGCAGTATTTT. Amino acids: CASSIPSGTDTQYF. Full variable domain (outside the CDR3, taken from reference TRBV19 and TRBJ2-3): DGGITQSPKYLFRKEGQNVTLSCEQNLNHDAMYWYRQDPGQGLRLIYYSQIVNDFQKGDIAEGYSVSREKKESFPLTVTSAQKNPTAFYLCASSIPSGTDTQYFGPGTRLTVL.